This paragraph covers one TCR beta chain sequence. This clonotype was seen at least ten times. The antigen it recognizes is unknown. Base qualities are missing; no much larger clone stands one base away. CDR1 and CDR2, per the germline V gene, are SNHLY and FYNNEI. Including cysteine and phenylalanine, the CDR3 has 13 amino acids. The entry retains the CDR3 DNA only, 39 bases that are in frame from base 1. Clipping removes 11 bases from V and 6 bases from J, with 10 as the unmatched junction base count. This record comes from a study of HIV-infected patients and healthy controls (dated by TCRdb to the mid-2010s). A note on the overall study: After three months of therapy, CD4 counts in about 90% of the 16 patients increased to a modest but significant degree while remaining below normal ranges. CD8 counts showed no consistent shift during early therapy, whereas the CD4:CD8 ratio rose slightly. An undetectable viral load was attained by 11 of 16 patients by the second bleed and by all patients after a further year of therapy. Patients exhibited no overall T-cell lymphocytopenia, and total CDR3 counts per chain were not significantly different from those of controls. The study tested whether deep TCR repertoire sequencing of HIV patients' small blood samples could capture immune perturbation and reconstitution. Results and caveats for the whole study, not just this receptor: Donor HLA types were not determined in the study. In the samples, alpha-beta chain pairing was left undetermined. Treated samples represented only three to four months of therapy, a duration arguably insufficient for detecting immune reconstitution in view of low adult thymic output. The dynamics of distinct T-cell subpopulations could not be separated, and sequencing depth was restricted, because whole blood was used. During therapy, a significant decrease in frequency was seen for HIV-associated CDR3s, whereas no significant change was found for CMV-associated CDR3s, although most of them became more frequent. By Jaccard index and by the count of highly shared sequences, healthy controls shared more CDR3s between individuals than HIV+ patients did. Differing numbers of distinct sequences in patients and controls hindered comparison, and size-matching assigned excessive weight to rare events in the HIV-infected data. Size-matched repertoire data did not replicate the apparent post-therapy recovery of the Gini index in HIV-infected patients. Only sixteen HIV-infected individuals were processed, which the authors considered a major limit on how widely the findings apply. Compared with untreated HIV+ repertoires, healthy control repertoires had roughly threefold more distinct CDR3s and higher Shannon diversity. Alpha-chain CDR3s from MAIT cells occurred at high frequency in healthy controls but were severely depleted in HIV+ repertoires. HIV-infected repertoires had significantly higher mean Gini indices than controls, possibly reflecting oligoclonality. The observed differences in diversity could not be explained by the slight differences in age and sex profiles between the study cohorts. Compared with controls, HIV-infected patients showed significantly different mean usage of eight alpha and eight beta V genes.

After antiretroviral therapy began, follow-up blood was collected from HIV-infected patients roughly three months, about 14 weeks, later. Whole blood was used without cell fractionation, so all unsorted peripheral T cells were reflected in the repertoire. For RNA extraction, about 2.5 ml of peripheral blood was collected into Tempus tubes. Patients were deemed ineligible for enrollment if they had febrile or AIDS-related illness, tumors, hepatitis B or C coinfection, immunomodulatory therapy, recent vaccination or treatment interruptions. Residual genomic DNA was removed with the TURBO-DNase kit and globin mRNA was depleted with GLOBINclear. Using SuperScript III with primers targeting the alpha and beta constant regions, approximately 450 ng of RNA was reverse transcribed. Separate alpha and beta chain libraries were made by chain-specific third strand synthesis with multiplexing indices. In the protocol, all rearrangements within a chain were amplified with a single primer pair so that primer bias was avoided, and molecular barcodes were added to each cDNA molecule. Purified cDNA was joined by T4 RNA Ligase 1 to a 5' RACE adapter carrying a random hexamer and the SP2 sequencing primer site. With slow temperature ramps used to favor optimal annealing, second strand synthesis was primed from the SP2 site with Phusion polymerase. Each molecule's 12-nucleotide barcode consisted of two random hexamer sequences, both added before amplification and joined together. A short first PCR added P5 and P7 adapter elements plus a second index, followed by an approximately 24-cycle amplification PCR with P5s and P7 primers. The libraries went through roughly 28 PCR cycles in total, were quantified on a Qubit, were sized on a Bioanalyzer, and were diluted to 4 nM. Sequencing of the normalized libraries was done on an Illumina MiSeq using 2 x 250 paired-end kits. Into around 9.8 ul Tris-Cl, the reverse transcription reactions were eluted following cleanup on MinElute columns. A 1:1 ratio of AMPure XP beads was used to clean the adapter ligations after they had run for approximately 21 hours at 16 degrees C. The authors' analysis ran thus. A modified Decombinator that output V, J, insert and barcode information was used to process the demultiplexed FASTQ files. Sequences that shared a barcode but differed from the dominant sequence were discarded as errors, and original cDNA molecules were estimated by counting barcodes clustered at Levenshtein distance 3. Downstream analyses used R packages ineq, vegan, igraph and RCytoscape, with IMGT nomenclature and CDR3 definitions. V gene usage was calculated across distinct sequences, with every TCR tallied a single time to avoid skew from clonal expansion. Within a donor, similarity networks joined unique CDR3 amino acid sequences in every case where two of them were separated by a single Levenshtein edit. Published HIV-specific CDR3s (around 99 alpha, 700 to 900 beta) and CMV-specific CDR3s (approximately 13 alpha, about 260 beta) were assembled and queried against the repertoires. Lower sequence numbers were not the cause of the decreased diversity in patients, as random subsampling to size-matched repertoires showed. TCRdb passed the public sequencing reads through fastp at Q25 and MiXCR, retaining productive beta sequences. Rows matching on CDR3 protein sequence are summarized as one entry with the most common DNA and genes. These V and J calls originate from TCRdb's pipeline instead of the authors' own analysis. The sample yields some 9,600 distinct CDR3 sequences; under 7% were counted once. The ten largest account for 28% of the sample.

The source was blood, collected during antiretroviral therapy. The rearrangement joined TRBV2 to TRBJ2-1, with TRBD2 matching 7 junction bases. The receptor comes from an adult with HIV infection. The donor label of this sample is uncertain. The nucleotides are TGTGCCGGAAAGCGGGACTTGGGCAATGAGCAGTTCTTC. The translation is CAGKRDLGNEQFF.